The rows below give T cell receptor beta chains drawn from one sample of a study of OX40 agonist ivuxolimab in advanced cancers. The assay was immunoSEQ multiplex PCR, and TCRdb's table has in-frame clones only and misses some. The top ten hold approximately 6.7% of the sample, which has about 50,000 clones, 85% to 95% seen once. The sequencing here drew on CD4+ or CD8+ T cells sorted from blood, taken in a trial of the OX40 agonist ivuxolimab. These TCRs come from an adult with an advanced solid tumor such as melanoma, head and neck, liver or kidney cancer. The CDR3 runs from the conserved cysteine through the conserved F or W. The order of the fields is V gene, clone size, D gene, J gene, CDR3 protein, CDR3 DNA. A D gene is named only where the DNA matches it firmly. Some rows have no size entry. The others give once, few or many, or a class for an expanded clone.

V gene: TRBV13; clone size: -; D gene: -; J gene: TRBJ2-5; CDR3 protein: CASRSGLEETQYF; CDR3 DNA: TGTGCCAGCAGGTCGGGACTCGAAGAGACCCAGTACTTC
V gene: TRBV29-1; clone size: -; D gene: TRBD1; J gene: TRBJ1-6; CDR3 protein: CSAGTGGPFYNSPLHF; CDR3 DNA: TGCAGCGCAGGGACAGGGGGGCCCTTCTATAATTCACCCCTCCACTTT
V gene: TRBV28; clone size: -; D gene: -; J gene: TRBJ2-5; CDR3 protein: CASSFQGSLTETQYF; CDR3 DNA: TGTGCCAGCAGTTTTCAGGGATCCCTGACGGAGACCCAGTACTTC
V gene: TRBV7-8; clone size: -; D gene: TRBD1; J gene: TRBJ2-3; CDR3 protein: CASSFGQGTDTQYF; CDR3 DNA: TGTGCCAGCAGCTTTGGACAGGGCACAGATACGCAGTATTTT
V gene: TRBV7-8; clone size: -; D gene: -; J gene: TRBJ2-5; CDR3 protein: CASSLVGNEVETQYF; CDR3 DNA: TGTGCCAGCAGCTTAGTGGGGAATGAAGTAGAGACCCAGTACTTC
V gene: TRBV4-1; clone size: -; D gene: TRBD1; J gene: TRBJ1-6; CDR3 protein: CASSLQGGGYNSPLHF; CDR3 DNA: TGCGCCAGCAGCCTCCAAGGGGGCGGATATAATTCACCCCTCCACTTT
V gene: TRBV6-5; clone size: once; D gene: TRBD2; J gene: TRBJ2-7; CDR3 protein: CASSFGTGGYEQYF; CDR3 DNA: TGTGCCAGCAGTTTTGGGACCGGGGGGTACGAGCAGTACTTC
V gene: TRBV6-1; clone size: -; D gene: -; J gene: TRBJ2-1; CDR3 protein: CASLEGGSDNEQFF; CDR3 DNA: TGTGCCAGCCTGGAGGGGGGATCGGACAATGAGCAGTTCTTC
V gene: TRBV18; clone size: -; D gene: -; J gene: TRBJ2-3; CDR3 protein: CASSPYGRDLSTDTQYF; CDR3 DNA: TGTGCCAGCTCACCCTACGGCCGAGACCTTAGCACAGATACGCAGTATTTT
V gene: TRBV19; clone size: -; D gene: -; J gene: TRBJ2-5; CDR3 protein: CASSIRLAGMETQYF; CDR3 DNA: TGTGCCAGTAGTATTAGGCTAGCAGGGATGGAGACCCAGTACTTC
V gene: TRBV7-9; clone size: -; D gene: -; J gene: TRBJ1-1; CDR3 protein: CASSLQEPEAFF; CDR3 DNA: TGTGCCAGCAGCTTACAGGAGCCTGAGGCTTTCTTT
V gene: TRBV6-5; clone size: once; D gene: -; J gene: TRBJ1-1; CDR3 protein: CASSYPGALSSTEAFF; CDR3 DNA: TGTGCCAGCAGTTACCCGGGGGCGCTCAGTAGCACTGAAGCTTTCTTT
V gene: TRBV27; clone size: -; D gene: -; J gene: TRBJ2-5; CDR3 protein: CASSLKGFRETQYF; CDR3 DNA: TGTGCCAGCAGTTTAAAAGGGTTTCGGGAGACCCAGTACTTC
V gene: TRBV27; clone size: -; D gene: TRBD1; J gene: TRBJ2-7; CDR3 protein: CASSLGDRYEQYF; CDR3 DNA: TGTGCCAGCAGTTTAGGGGACAGGTACGAGCAGTACTTC
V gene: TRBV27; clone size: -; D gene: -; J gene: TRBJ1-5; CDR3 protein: CASSLMGILGPNQPQHF; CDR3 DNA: TGTGCCAGCAGTTTAATGGGCATTCTTGGGCCCAATCAGCCCCAGCATTTT
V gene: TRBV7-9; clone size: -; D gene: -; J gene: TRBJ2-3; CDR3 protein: CASSYDGQLDTQYF; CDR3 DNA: TGTGCCAGCAGCTACGACGGGCAGTTAGATACGCAGTATTTT
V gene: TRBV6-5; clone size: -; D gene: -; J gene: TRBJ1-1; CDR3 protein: CATNPGWNTEAFF; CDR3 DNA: TGTGCCACTAACCCGGGGTGGAACACTGAAGCTTTCTTT
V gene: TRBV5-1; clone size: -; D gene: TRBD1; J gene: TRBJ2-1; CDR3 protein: CASSLQGPDEQFF; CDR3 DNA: TGCGCCAGCAGCTTACAGGGGCCGGATGAGCAGTTCTTC
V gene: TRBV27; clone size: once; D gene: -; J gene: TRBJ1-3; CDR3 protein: CASSSGFSGNTIYF; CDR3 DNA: TGTGCCAGCAGTTCTGGGTTCTCTGGAAACACCATATATTTT
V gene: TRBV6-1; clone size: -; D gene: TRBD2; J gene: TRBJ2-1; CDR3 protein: CASSEDGGRGYNEQFF; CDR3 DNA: TGTGCCAGCAGTGAAGACGGGGGGAGGGGTTACAATGAGCAGTTCTTC
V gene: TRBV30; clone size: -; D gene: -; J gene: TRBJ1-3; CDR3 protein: CAWSDGQSSGNTIYF; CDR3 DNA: TGTGCCTGGAGTGATGGTCAGAGCTCTGGAAACACCATATATTTT